The TCR beta chain under discussion was sequenced for a study of CD8+ T cells in alopecia areata. Whole-study context: Tofacitinib was taken orally by treated patients, and the dose was 5 to 10 mg twice daily. Tofacitinib exposure lasted 6 to 18 months, followed by 6 months off drug.

The ends lost 6 bases at V and 4 bases at J; junction bases unmatched: 5. The CDR3 consists of 15 residues. The germline V gene encodes CDR1 MGHRA and CDR2 YSYEKL. RNA, once extracted, was reverse transcribed into cDNA for use as the sequencing template. Sequenced by immunoSEQ multiplex PCR; TCRdb stores in-frame clones only, minus some. The sample shows tens of thousands of clones, about 45% of them seen only once. Alopecia areata patients provided lesional scalp punch biopsies and peripheral blood. PBMCs provided sorted CD4+ and CD8+ T cells. V gene TRBV4-1 combines with J gene TRBJ2-1; 11 bases fit TRBD2. This specimen consisted of CD8+ T cells sorted from blood, obtained at week 0. This TCR was sampled from a human donor with alopecia areata. This CDR3 reads CASSPGTSGYNEQFF. The CDR3, as DNA: TGCGCCAGCAGTCCCGGGACTAGCGGTTACAATGAGCAGTTCTTC.